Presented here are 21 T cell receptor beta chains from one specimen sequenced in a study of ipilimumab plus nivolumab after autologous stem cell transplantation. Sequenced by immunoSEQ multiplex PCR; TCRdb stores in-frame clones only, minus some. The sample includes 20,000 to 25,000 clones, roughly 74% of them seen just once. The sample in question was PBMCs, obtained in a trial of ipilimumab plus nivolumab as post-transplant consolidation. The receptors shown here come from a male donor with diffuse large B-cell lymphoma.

The CDR3 nucleotides read TGTGCCAGCAGGTCCCTAGCGGGAGGGCCGTATTTCCACGAGCAGTACTTC. Its protein is CASRSLAGGPYFHEQYF. The gene calls are TRBV28 and TRBJ2-7, with 12 bases fitting TRBD2. The trim removed 6 bases at V and 5 bases at J, leaving 14 bases unmatched. This CDR3 is 17 amino acids long. The germline V gene has CDR1 MDHEN and CDR2 SYDVKM.

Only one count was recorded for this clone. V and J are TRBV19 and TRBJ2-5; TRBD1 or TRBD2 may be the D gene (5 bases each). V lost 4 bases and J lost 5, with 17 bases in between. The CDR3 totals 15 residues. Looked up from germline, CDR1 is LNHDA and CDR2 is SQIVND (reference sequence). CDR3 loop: CASSRTGTRDETQYF. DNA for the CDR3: TGTGCCAGTAGTAGAACCGGGACCAGGGACGAGACCCAGTACTTC.

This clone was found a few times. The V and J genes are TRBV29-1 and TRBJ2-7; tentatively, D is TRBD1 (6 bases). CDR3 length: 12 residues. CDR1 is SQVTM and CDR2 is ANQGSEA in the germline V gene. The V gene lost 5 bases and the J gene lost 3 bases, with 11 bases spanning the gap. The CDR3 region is CSVQADSYEQYF. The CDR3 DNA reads TGCAGCGTTCAGGCGGACAGCTACGAGCAGTACTTC.

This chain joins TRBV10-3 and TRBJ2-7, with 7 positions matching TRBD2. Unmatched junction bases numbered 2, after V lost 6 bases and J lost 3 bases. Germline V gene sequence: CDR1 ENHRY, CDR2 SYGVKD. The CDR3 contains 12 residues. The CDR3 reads CAIRGDYYEQYF. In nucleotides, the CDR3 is TGTGCCATCAGGGGGGACTACTACGAGCAGTACTTC.

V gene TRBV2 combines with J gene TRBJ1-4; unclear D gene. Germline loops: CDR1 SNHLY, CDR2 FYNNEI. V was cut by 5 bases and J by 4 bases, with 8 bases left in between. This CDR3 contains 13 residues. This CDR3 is CASSRIFNEKLFF. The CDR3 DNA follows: TGTGCCAGCAGTAGAATCTTTAATGAAAAACTGTTTTTT.

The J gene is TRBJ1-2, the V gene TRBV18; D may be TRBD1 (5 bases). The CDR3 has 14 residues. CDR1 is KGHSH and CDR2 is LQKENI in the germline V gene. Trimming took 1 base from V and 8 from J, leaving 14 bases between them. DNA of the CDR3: TGTGCCAGCTCACCACTAAAAGGGGAGGGAGGCTACACCTTC. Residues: CASSPLKGEGGYTF.

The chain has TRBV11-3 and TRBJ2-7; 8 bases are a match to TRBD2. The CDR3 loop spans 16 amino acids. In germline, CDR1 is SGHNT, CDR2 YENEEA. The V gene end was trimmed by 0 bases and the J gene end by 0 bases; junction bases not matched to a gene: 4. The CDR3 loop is CASSLEGGGSSYEQYF. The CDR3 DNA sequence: TGTGCCAGCAGCTTAGAAGGCGGGGGGAGCTCCTACGAGCAGTACTTC.

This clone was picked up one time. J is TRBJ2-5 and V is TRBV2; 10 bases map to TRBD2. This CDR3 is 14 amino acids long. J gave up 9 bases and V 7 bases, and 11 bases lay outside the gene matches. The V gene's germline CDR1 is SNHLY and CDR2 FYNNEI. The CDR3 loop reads CASTLGLALVSQYF. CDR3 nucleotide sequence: TGTGCCAGCACCCTGGGACTAGCGCTTGTGTCCCAGTACTTC.

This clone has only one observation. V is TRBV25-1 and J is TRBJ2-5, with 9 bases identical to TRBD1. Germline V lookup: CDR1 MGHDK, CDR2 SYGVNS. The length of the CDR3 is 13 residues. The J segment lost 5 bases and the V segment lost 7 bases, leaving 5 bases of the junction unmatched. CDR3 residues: CASTGQGGETQYF. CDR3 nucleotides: TGTGCCAGCACGGGACAGGGAGGGGAGACCCAGTACTTC.

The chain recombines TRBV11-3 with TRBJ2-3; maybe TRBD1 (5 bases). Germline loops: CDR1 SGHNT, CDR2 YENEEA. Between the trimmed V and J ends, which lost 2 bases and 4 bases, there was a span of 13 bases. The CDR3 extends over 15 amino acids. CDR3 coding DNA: TGTGCCAGCAGCTTACTAGGGGCTATCGCAGATACGCAGTATTTT. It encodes CASSLLGAIADTQYF.

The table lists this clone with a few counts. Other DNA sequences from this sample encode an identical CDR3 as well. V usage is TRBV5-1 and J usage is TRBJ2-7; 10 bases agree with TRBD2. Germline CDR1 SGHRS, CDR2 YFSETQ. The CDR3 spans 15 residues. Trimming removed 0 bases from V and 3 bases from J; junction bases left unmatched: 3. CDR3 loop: CASSLEASGGYEQYF. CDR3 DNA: TGCGCCAGCAGCTTGGAAGCTAGCGGGGGCTACGAGCAGTACTTC.

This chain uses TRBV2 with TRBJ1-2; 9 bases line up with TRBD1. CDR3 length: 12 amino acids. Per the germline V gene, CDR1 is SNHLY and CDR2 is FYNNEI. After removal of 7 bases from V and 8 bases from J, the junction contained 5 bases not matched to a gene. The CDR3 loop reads CASTGTGLGYTF. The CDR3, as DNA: TGTGCCAGCACTGGGACAGGGCTCGGCTACACCTTC.

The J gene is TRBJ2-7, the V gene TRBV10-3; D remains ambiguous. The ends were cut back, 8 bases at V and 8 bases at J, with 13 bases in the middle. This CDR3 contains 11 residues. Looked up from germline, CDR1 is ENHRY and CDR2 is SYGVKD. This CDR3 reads CAIGESSQQYF. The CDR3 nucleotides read TGTGCCATCGGGGAATCTTCGCAGCAGTACTTC.

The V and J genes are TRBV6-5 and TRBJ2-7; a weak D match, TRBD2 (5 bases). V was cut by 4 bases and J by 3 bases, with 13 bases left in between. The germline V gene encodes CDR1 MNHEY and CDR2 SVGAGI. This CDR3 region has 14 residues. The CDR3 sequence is CASSSPPGYYEQYF. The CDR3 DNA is TGTGCCAGCAGTTCCCCCCCGGGGTACTACGAGCAGTACTTC.

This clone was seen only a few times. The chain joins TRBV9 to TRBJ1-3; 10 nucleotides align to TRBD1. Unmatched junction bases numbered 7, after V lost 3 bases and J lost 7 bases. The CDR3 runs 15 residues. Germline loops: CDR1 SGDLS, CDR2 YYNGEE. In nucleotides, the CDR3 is TGTGCCAGCAGCGGCGACAGGGGGCTACGGAACACCATATATTTT. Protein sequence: CASSGDRGLRNTIYF. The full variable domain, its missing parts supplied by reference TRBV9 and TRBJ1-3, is DSGVTQTPKHLITATGQRVTLRCSPRSGDLSVYWYQQSLDQGLQFLIQYYNGEERAKGNILERFSAQQFPDLHSELNLSSLELGDSALYFCASSGDRGLRNTIYFGEGSWLTVV.

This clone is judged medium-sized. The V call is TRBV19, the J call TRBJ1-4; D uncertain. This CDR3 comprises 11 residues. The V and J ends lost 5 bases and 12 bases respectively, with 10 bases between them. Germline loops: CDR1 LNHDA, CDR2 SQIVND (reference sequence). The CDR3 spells CASSPSGQLFF. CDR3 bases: TGTGCCAGTAGTCCCTCCGGACAACTGTTTTTT.

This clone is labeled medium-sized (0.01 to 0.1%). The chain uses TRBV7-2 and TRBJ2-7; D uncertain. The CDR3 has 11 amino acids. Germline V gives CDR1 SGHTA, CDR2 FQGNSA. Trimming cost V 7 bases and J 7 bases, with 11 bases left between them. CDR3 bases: TGTGCCAGCACTATGCTCAGGGAGCAGTACTTC. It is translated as CASTMLREQYF.

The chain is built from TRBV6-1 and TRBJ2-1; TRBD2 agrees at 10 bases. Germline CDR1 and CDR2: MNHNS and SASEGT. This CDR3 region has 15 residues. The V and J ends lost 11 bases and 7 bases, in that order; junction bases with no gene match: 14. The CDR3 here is CALQPLAGAGNEQFF. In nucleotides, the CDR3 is TGTGCCCTACAACCCCTAGCGGGAGCAGGGAATGAGCAGTTCTTC.

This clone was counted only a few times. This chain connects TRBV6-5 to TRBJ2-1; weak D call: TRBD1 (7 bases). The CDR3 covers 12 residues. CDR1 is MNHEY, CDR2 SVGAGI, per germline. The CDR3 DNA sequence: TGTGCTAGTCACCAGGGGGGTCATGAGCAGTTCTTC. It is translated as CASHQGGHEQFF.

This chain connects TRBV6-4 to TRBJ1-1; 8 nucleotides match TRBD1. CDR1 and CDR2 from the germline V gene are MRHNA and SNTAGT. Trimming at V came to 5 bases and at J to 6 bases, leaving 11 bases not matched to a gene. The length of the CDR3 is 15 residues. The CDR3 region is CASSISVETGAEAFF. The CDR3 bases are TGTGCCAGCAGTATCTCCGTTGAGACAGGGGCTGAAGCTTTCTTT.

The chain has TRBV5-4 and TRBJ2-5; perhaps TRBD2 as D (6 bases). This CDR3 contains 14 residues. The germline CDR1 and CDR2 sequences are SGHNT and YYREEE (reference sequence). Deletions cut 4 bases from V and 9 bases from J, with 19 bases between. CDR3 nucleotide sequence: TGTGCCAGCAGCCACGGAGGGGCCCTGCCGGCCCAGTACTTC. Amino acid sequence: CASSHGGALPAQYF.